A single sample is the source of the 16 T cell receptor beta chains below, sequenced in a study of human T cells and chemical hapten exposure. TCRdb re-analysed the RACE reads in MiXCR, keeping a single row per CDR3 protein. The sample shows tens of thousands of distinct CDR3 sequences, around a third of them seen only once. Time point defined: patch test 1, 2 weeks after DPC sensitization. As for treatment: therapeutic diphenylcyclopropenone sensitization with weekly scalp DPC. The source was whole blood, collected in connection with sensitization to the hapten diphenylcyclopropenone (DPC). The receptors derive from a man aged 40-55 years with alopecia areata. Some clones in this sample may be carry-over from other donors' samples.

The J gene is TRBJ2-5, the V gene TRBV29-1; D is unresolved. The CDR3 consists of 12 residues. The ends were cut back, 4 bases at V and 5 bases at J, with 11 bases in the middle. Germline CDR1 SQVTM, CDR2 ANQGSEA. CDR3 region: CSVAGVWETQYF. For the CDR3, the DNA is TGCAGCGTTGCTGGGGTGTGGGAGACCCAGTACTTC.

This clonotype was seen more than once but under ten times. This rearrangement joins TRBV12-3 or TRBV12-4 to TRBJ2-4, with D perhaps TRBD2 (5 bases). There are 11 residues in the CDR3. V was clipped by 3 bases and J by 15 bases, with 12 bases between them. The CDR3 coding sequence is TGTGCCAGCAGTTTGGGAGAGATCCCGTACTTC. Translation gives CASSLGEIPYF.

This clonotype was found a few times. The chain links TRBV20-1 to TRBJ1-4; 7 nucleotides line up with TRBD1. V lost 6 bases, J lost 8 bases, and 12 bases stayed unmatched. This CDR3 has 14 amino acids. Germline V lookup: CDR1 DFQATT, CDR2 SNEGSKA (reference sequence). CDR3 nucleotides: TGCAGTGCCCGAAGGAGGGGGCCGTGGGAAAAACTGTTTTTT. Translated: CSARRRGPWEKLFF.

This clonotype was counted between two and nine times. The chain has TRBV6-5 and TRBJ2-3; 13 bases are a match to TRBD2. The length of the CDR3 is 16 residues. Trimming cost V 4 bases and J 3 bases; bases outside gene matches: 4. Germline CDR1 is MNHEY and CDR2 is SVGAGI. CDR3 DNA sequence: TGTGCCAGCAGTTCAGGACTAGCGGGAGTAACAGATACGCAGTATTTT. Residues: CASSSGLAGVTDTQYF.

This chain joins TRBV15 and TRBJ1-5; D is unresolved. The CDR3 extends over 21 amino acids. Trimming took off 0 bases at V and 0 bases at J, with 24 bases between the two ends. The germline V gene encodes CDR1 LNHNV and CDR2 YYDKDF (reference sequence). This CDR3 is CATSRDLIPEWGRGSNQPQHF. CDR3 DNA sequence: TGTGCCACCAGCAGAGATTTAATACCGGAATGGGGTCGGGGTAGCAATCAGCCCCAGCATTTT.

This sequence joins TRBV4-1 and TRBJ2-3, with a possible D match to TRBD2 (5 bases). CDR1 and CDR2 from the germline V gene are MGHRA and YSYEKL. Trimming pared 4 bases from V and 0 bases from J, leaving 14 bases between. This CDR3 is 16 amino acids long. CDR3 amino acids: CASSPHPGSSTDTQYF. In DNA form, the CDR3 reads TGCGCCAGCAGCCCACACCCTGGGAGTAGCACAGATACGCAGTATTTT.

Only a few counts were recorded for this clonotype. The chain combines TRBV27 with TRBJ1-3; no reliable D call. This CDR3 has 15 amino acids. Germline V gene sequence: CDR1 MNHEY, CDR2 SMNVEV (reference sequence). V lost 5 bases, J lost 4 bases, and 15 bases lay in between. DNA of the CDR3: TGTGCCAGCAGTCCGAGGGCCAGAAGGGGAAACACCATATATTTT. Translated: CASSPRARRGNTIYF.

This clonotype appeared a single time. The V gene is TRBV7-9, the J gene TRBJ2-5; no firm D call. The germline V gene has CDR1 SEHNR and CDR2 FQNEAQ (reference sequence). CDR3 length equals 12 residues. V was pared by 5 bases and J by 1 base, with 5 bases between. The CDR3 DNA reads TGTGCCAGCAGCATCCTCCAAGAGACCCAGTACTTC. Its protein product is CASSILQETQYF. The variable domain in full, completed from reference TRBV7-9 and TRBJ2-5, reads DTGVSQNPRHKITKRGQNVTFRCDPISEHNRLYWYRQTLGQGPEFLTYFQNEAQLEKSRLLSDRFSAERPKGSFSTLEIQRTEQGDSAMYLCASSILQETQYFGPGTRLLVL.

The genes are TRBV7-2 and TRBJ2-7; TRBD2 matches 9 bases. Trimming removed 3 bases from V and 5 bases from J; junction bases left unmatched: 5. The CDR3 is made up of 14 amino acids. The V gene's germline CDR1 is SGHTA and CDR2 FQGNSA. CDR3 protein: CASSLAGGPNEQYF. Written as DNA, the CDR3 is TGTGCCAGCAGCTTGGCGGGAGGGCCGAACGAGCAGTACTTC.

Remarks on this clonotype: One end of the junction varies from germline; a read error may be responsible. The gene calls are TRBV13 and TRBJ1-2, with a possible D match to TRBD1 (5 bases). The germline CDR1 and CDR2 sequences are PRHDT and FYEKMQ (reference sequence). The CDR3 loop spans 14 amino acids. CDR3 in DNA: TGTGCCAGCAGCTTACTAGGGGAGGACTATGGCTGCACCTTC. Amino acid sequence: CASSLLGEDYGCTF.

This clonotype is judged medium-sized (0.01 to 0.1%). V usage is TRBV4-2 and J usage is TRBJ2-2, with 11 nucleotides matching TRBD2. The length of the CDR3 is 19 residues. V dropped 1 base and J dropped 3; count of bases not matched to a gene: 10. The germline V gene encodes CDR1 LGHNA and CDR2 YNFKEQ. As DNA, the CDR3 is TGTGCCAGCAGCCAAGGTGAATCTAGCGGGAGGCTAGACACCGGGGAGCTGTTTTTT. This codes for CASSQGESSGRLDTGELFF.

As concerns this clonotype: Germline is not matched at one junction end, which may reflect a read error. This chain joins TRBV3-1 and TRBJ2-7; D tentatively reads TRBD1 or TRBD2 (5 bases each). Germline CDR1 LGHDT, CDR2 YNNKEL (reference sequence). The CDR3 sequence is 15 residues long. CDR3 loop: CASSEEGSPIYEQYF. The CDR3 region has the DNA TGTGCCAGCAGCGAAGAGGGGAGTCCCATTTACGAGCAGTACTTC.

Relative to its sample, this clonotype is medium-sized. CDR3 in DNA: TGCAGTGCTAGAGCCGCTAGCGGAACCTACGAGCAGTACTTC. Protein product: CSARAASGTYEQYF. The chain uses TRBV20-1 and TRBJ2-7; 7 bases are shared with TRBD2. V shed 1 base and J 2 bases; nucleotides not matched to a gene: 5. Germline CDR1 and CDR2: DFQATT and SNEGSKA (reference sequence). CDR3 length: 14 residues.

This clonotype was seen more than once but under ten times. The V call is TRBV27, the J call TRBJ1-5, with TRBD1 identical over 10 bases. This CDR3 has 15 residues. Germline CDR1 MNHEY, CDR2 SMNVEV (reference sequence). J was trimmed by 5 bases and V by 5 bases; bases with no gene match: 6. CDR3 DNA: TGTGCCAGCAGTGCCGCGACAGGGGGCGATCAGCCCCAGCATTTT. It encodes CASSAATGGDQPQHF.

The chain uses TRBV4-1 and TRBJ2-7; D might be TRBD1 (5 bases). CDR1 is MGHRA, CDR2 YSYEKL, per germline. The CDR3 extends over 16 amino acids. With 3 bases removed from V and 2 bases from J, the gap between germline ends came to 17 bases. The CDR3, as DNA: TGCGCCAGCAGCCAGACATTCAGGGCATCCGCCTACGAGCAGTACTTC. This translates into CASSQTFRASAYEQYF.

This clonotype appeared many times. The chain links TRBV11-2 to TRBJ2-1, with D possibly called TRBD1 or TRBD2 (5 bases each). V lost 4 bases and J lost 6, with 13 bases in between. CDR1 is SGHAT and CDR2 is FQNNGV in the germline V gene. The CDR3 totals 14 residues. This CDR3 is CASSSTRGINEQFF. The CDR3 bases are TGTGCCAGCAGCTCTACTAGGGGAATCAATGAGCAGTTCTTC.